Following are 11 T cell receptor beta chains from one sample sequenced in a study of cytomegalovirus exposure and HLA in healthy donors. In the PCR, 60 Vbeta and 13 Jbeta primers were used. Profiling relied on immunoSEQ multiplex PCR, and the TCRdb table lists in-frame clones only, not all of them. The table lists roughly 120,000 clones, around 80% of them singletons. Sample: PBMCs. The receptor source for this set is a man aged 30 to 45 in good health and CMV-seronegative.

The chain is built from TRBV5-1 and TRBJ1-1; no clear D. Trimming took off 1 base at V and 6 bases at J, with 16 bases between the two ends. The CDR3 consists of 15 residues. From germline, CDR1 is SGHRS and CDR2 YFSETQ. The CDR3 DNA reads as TGCGCCAGCAGCTTGAATTGGGGAACCGGGGCTGAAGCTTTCTTT. This encodes CASSLNWGTGAEAFF.

This clone was observed once. V and J are TRBV5-4 and TRBJ2-3, with 8 bases that match TRBD2. The trim removed 4 bases at V and 1 base at J, leaving 2 bases unmatched. The germline gives CDR1 SGHNT, CDR2 YYREEE (reference sequence). The CDR3 sequence is 14 residues long. The CDR3 coding sequence is TGTGCCAGCAGCCATAGCGGGGGCACAGATACGCAGTATTTT. As protein: CASSHSGGTDTQYF.

The gene calls are TRBV5-1 and TRBJ2-5, with 8 bases matching TRBD2. J was trimmed by 2 bases and V by 9 bases; bases with no gene match: 12. The CDR3 spans 15 residues. CDR1 is SGHRS, CDR2 YFSETQ, per germline. CDR3 loop: CATSVAGTTQETQYF. The CDR3 DNA sequence: TGCGCCACCTCAGTAGCGGGGACTACTCAAGAGACCCAGTACTTC.

This chain connects TRBV28 to TRBJ1-1, with unresolved D. From germline, CDR1 is MDHEN and CDR2 SYDVKM. Trimming pared 5 bases from V and 1 base from J, leaving 5 bases between. This CDR3 contains 12 residues. The CDR3 DNA is TGTGCCAGCAGTCTCGGGAACACTGAAGCTTTCTTT. Translating it yields CASSLGNTEAFF.

The J gene is TRBJ1-5, the V gene TRBV7-2; perhaps TRBD1 as D (5 bases). V was pared by 1 base and J by 4 bases, with 14 bases between. Germline CDR1 is SGHTA and CDR2 is FQGNSA. This CDR3 has 16 residues. CDR3 loop: CASSLVGRGSNQPQHF. Here the CDR3 DNA reads TGTGCCAGCAGCTTAGTGGGGAGGGGAAGTAATCAGCCCCAGCATTTT.

The V call is TRBV7-8, the J call TRBJ1-1, with 7 bases that match TRBD1. Germline assignment: CDR1 SGHVS and CDR2 FQNEAQ. V lost 4 bases to trimming and J lost 4 bases; unmatched junction nucleotides: 9. This CDR3 is built from 15 residues. This CDR3 is CASSSTGERVTEAFF. The CDR3, as DNA: TGTGCCAGCAGCTCAACAGGGGAACGTGTCACTGAAGCTTTCTTT.

This clone was seen more than once but under ten times. This chain joins TRBV4-3 and TRBJ1-1, with 8 bases that match TRBD1. The CDR3 consists of 18 residues. Trimming removed 0 bases from V and 4 bases from J; junction bases left unmatched: 13. The V gene's germline CDR1 is LGHNA and CDR2 YSLEER. DNA for the CDR3: TGCGCCAGCAGCCAAGATCTCAGGGGGCCCGCCTTTAGCACTGAAGCTTTCTTT. Translating gives CASSQDLRGPAFSTEAFF.

J is TRBJ2-1 and V is TRBV4-3; D is undetermined. Germline values: CDR1 LGHNA, CDR2 YSLEER. The CDR3 extends over 15 amino acids. The germline V and J ends were trimmed by 0 bases and 3 bases, with 9 bases remaining between them. This chain's CDR3 is CASSQDINGYNEQFF. The CDR3 region has the DNA TGCGCCAGCAGCCAAGACATTAACGGCTACAATGAGCAGTTCTTC.

V is TRBV25-1 and J is TRBJ2-5, with TRBD2 matching 7 bases. V dropped 3 bases and J dropped 2; count of bases not matched to a gene: 9. The CDR3 is 16 amino acids. In germline, CDR1 is MGHDK, CDR2 SYGVNS. In nucleotides, the CDR3 is TGTGCCAGCAGTGAGGGGGGGAGGGGAGAACAAGAGACCCAGTACTTC. This gives the protein CASSEGGRGEQETQYF.

This sequence joins TRBV5-1 and TRBJ1-4; no clear D gene. Trimming cost V 0 bases and J 3 bases, with 9 bases left between them. This CDR3 has 15 residues. In germline, CDR1 is SGHRS, CDR2 YFSETQ. In nucleotides, the CDR3 is TGCGCCAGCAGCTTGGCGGCGGCTCCTAATGAAAAACTGTTTTTT. Its protein is CASSLAAAPNEKLFF.

The chain uses TRBV19 and TRBJ1-5, with no clear D. The CDR3 extends over 13 amino acids. Per the germline V gene, CDR1 is LNHDA and CDR2 is SQIVND (reference sequence). Trimming stripped 6 bases from V and 4 bases from J, with 10 bases between. Written as DNA, the CDR3 is TGTGCCAGTAGCATCACTGGTAATCAGCCCCAGCATTTT. Encoded protein: CASSITGNQPQHF. Full variable domain (rest looked up from reference TRBV19 and TRBJ1-5): DGGITQSPKYLFRKEGQNVTLSCEQNLNHDAMYWYRQDPGQGLRLIYYSQIVNDFQKGDIAEGYSVSREKKESFPLTVTSAQKNPTAFYLCASSITGNQPQHFGDGTRLSIL.